This T cell receptor (beta chain) was found in a study of neurological immune-mediated disorders. Time point defined: longitudinal time-point 3. TCRdb passed the 5' RACE reads through MiXCR, listing each CDR3 protein once. The data show about 48,000 distinct CDR3 sequences, more than 9.5% seen once. This clonotype has at least ten counts. Unmatched junction bases numbered 10, after V lost 3 bases and J lost 3 bases. The CDR3 is 16 amino acids. CDR1 is KGHSH and CDR2 is LQKENI in the germline V gene. Input material: PBMCs. This chain uses TRBV18 with TRBJ2-7; 8 bases line up with TRBD2. The receptor's source is a male donor with HTLV-1-associated myelopathy (HAM/TSP). The CDR3 coding sequence is TGTGCCAGCTCACCGATGGGTAGCGGGGTAAACTACGAGCAGTACTTC. It translates to CASSPMGSGVNYEQYF.